This entry lists 21 T cell receptor beta chains sequenced from one sample in a study of cytomegalovirus exposure and HLA in healthy donors. Clones were sequenced by immunoSEQ multiplex PCR, and TCRdb holds only the in-frame ones, with some missing. The sample lists fewer than 200,000 clones, around 85% occurring once. Sequenced material: PBMCs. All receptors derive from a man aged 18 to 29 in good health and CMV-seropositive.

This chain uses TRBV5-4 with TRBJ2-3; D might be TRBD2 (6 bases). CDR1 and CDR2 (germline): SGHNT, YYREEE (reference sequence). This CDR3 contains 16 residues. Trimming shortened V by 5 bases and J by 4 bases, and 20 bases separated the two germline ends. The DNA for the CDR3 is TGTGCCAGCAGTTCCCCGGGGCCCTCGGGAGCAGATACGCAGTATTTT. Translated, it gives CASSSPGPSGADTQYF.

The gene calls are TRBV2 and TRBJ2-7; TRBD1 might be the D (6 bases). CDR1 and CDR2 (germline): SNHLY, FYNNEI. The V end lost 2 bases, the J end lost 2 bases, and 10 bases lay between the germline ends. The CDR3 spans 14 residues. CDR3 in amino acids: CASSERRGPYEQYF. CDR3 bases: TGTGCCAGCAGTGAACGCAGGGGCCCCTACGAGCAGTACTTC.

The genes are TRBV19 and TRBJ1-4; D uncertain. The germline V gene has CDR1 LNHDA and CDR2 SQIVND (reference sequence). This CDR3 is 13 amino acids long. V dropped 3 bases and J dropped 4 bases, with 6 bases sitting between them. CDR3 loop: CASSMELNEKLFF. CDR3 DNA sequence: TGTGCCAGTAGTATGGAGCTTAATGAAAAACTGTTTTTT.

Comment on this clone: This clone may be a read error of a much larger clone one base away. The chain employs TRBV6-1 and TRBJ1-1, with D tentatively TRBD1 (5 bases). In germline, CDR1 is MNHNS, CDR2 SASEGT. The CDR3 is made up of 13 amino acids. Trimming stripped 5 bases from V and 1 base from J, with 8 bases between. As DNA, the CDR3 is TGTGCCAGCAGTTCCGACAGGAACACTGAAGCTTTCTTT. This translates into CASSSDRNTEAFF.

The chain uses TRBV19 and TRBJ1-2; weak D call: TRBD1 (5 bases). Trimming left V 3 bases short and J 2 bases short, with 13 bases between. This CDR3 comprises 15 residues. The germline CDR1 and CDR2 sequences are LNHDA and SQIVND (reference sequence). CDR3 loop: CASSISQGGNYGYTF. DNA for the CDR3: TGTGCCAGTAGTATTAGTCAGGGCGGCAACTATGGCTACACCTTC.

Notes on this clone: Since a much larger clone is just one base distant, this may be a read error. V gene TRBV7-2 combines with J gene TRBJ2-3, with D hard to call. Germline V gives CDR1 SGHTA, CDR2 FQGNSA. The CDR3 spans 12 residues. Trimming took 5 bases from V and 2 from J, leaving 5 bases between them. The CDR3 reads CASSAYTDTQYF. Here the CDR3 DNA reads TGTGCCAGCAGCGCGTACACAGATACGCAGTATTTT.

In this sample, this clone turned up many times. This CDR3 is also generated by other DNA sequences in the sample. The chain uses TRBV29-1 and TRBJ1-1, with D possibly TRBD1 on 6 matching bases. Germline CDR1 reads SQVTM; CDR2 reads ANQGSEA. Trimming cost V 6 bases and J 5 bases, with 10 bases left between them. The CDR3 totals 11 residues. CDR3 bases: TGCAGCGTGGACAGAGGGACTGAAGCTTTCTTT. Translated, it gives CSVDRGTEAFF.

This clone was detected only once. The CDR3 sequence is CASSLSVMAETYF. CDR3 bases: TGTGCCAGCAGTTTATCCGTCATGGCGGAAACGTATTTT. The chain joins TRBV27 to TRBJ2-3; D gene unclear. V lost 0 bases and J 14 bases, leaving 15 bases between the germline ends. This CDR3 contains 13 residues. The germline gives CDR1 MNHEY, CDR2 SMNVEV (reference sequence).

The table lists this clone with a count of one. The chain uses TRBV6-5 and TRBJ2-7; 14 positions match TRBD2. CDR1 is MNHEY and CDR2 is SVGAGI in the germline V gene. The CDR3 has 14 residues. V lost 5 bases to trimming and J lost 4 bases; unmatched junction nucleotides: 1. The CDR3 here is CASSRTSGRYEQYF. The CDR3, as DNA: TGTGCCAGCAGTCGGACTAGCGGGAGGTACGAGCAGTACTTC.

V and J are TRBV28 and TRBJ2-3, with D perhaps TRBD1 (7 bases). Per germline, CDR1 MDHEN and CDR2 SYDVKM. This CDR3 comprises 17 residues. Trimming cost V 4 bases and J 2 bases, with 19 bases left between them. The CDR3 bases are TGTGCCAGCAGTTCCCCCATGGCAGGGGGGTTCACAGATACGCAGTATTTT. Translation gives CASSSPMAGGFTDTQYF.

The chain is built from TRBV6-6 and TRBJ1-5; 9 nucleotides line up with TRBD1. CDR3 length equals 15 residues. The J segment lost 2 bases and the V segment lost 5 bases, leaving 4 bases of the junction unmatched. CDR1 is MNHNY, CDR2 SVGAGI, per germline (reference sequence). CDR3 region: CASSTWDRGNQPQHF. The DNA for the CDR3 is TGTGCCAGCAGTACCTGGGACAGGGGCAATCAGCCCCAGCATTTT.

This chain joins TRBV9 and TRBJ1-3; 7 bases align to TRBD1. Germline V gene lookup returns CDR1 SGDLS and CDR2 YYNGEE. V lost 3 bases to trimming and J lost 0 bases; unmatched junction nucleotides: 3. This CDR3 contains 15 residues. CDR3 residues: CASSEGTASGNTIYF. CDR3 nucleotide sequence: TGTGCCAGCAGCGAGGGGACAGCCTCTGGAAACACCATATATTTT.

V is TRBV5-1 and J is TRBJ2-7, with 8 bases identical to TRBD1. Germline assignment: CDR1 SGHRS and CDR2 YFSETQ. The CDR3 has 15 amino acids. J lost 0 bases, V lost 2 bases, and 4 bases had no gene match. CDR3 sequence reads: CASSFGQGNSYEQYF. CDR3 DNA: TGCGCCAGCAGCTTTGGACAGGGTAACTCCTACGAGCAGTACTTC. Combining the CDR3 with reference TRBV5-1 and TRBJ2-7 gives the whole variable domain KAGVTQTPRYLIKTRGQQVTLSCSPISGHRSVSWYQQTPGQGLQFLFEYFSETQRNKGNFPGRFSGRQFSNSRSEMNVSTLELGDSALYLCASSFGQGNSYEQYFGPGTRLTVT.

J is TRBJ2-5 and V is TRBV5-1; weak D call: TRBD2 (5 bases). V was shortened by 1 base and J by 5 bases, with 12 bases between the two germline ends. Per the germline V gene, CDR1 is SGHRS and CDR2 is YFSETQ. The CDR3 spans 14 residues. The DNA of the CDR3 is TGCGCCAGCAGCTTGTCGGTTGGGGAGGAGACCCAGTACTTC. This codes for CASSLSVGEETQYF.

The genes are TRBV5-1 and TRBJ1-1; D perhaps matches TRBD1 (6 bases). There are 17 residues in the CDR3. Germline assignment: CDR1 SGHRS and CDR2 YFSETQ. With 4 bases removed from V and 4 bases from J, the gap between germline ends came to 23 bases. CDR3 loop: CASSRRDTALGATEAFF. In nucleotides, the CDR3 is TGCGCCAGCAGCCGCAGGGACACGGCTTTAGGGGCCACTGAAGCTTTCTTT.

The V and J genes are TRBV10-1 and TRBJ1-5; TRBD1 agrees at 7 bases. Germline CDR1 and CDR2: WNHNN and SYGVQD (reference sequence). With 7 bases clipped from V and 0 bases from J, the junction kept 6 bases outside the gene matches. The CDR3 runs to 15 residues. The CDR3 coding sequence is TGCGCCAGCATTCGACAGGGAGATAGCAATCAGCCCCAGCATTTT. Protein sequence: CASIRQGDSNQPQHF.

V gene TRBV5-1 combines with J gene TRBJ2-2; tentatively, D is TRBD1 (5 bases). There are 14 residues in the CDR3. V was cut by 2 bases and J by 4 bases, with 9 bases left in between. The V gene's germline CDR1 is SGHRS and CDR2 YFSETQ. CDR3 DNA sequence: TGCGCCAGCAGCTTAACAGGTAGCACCGGGGAGCTGTTTTTT. This sequence encodes CASSLTGSTGELFF.

The CDR3 is CASSEQGVPYNEQFF. Written as DNA, the CDR3 is TGCGCCAGCAGTGAGCAGGGGGTTCCTTACAATGAGCAGTTCTTC. This chain connects TRBV10-1 to TRBJ2-1, with 7 bases fitting TRBD1. J lost 4 bases, V lost 2 bases, and 5 bases had no gene match. The CDR3 extends over 15 amino acids. The V gene's germline CDR1 is WNHNN and CDR2 SYGVQD (reference sequence).

The rearrangement uses TRBV27 and TRBJ2-3, with D tentatively TRBD2 (6 bases). The CDR3 length is 15 residues. From germline, CDR1 is MNHEY and CDR2 SMNVEV (reference sequence). V dropped 0 bases and J dropped 6 bases, with 13 bases sitting between them. The CDR3 nucleotides are TGTGCCAGCAGTTTATCCCCTGCTAGCGCGGATACGCAGTATTTT. This sequence encodes CASSLSPASADTQYF.

The chain uses TRBV5-1 and TRBJ2-5; 9 bases map to TRBD1. Germline trimming cut 5 bases from V and 3 bases from J; bases unmatched to any gene: 11. The CDR3 is 16 residues long. CDR1 is SGHRS, CDR2 YFSETQ, per germline. CDR3 bases: TGCGCCAGCAGTGATGGACAGGGGAAATGGAAAGAGACCCAGTACTTC. Its translation: CASSDGQGKWKETQYF.

This CDR3 is CASSHGLAGGPWTGELFF. CDR3 sequence (DNA): TGCGCCAGCAGCCACGGACTAGCGGGGGGGCCATGGACCGGGGAGCTGTTTTTT. The chain uses TRBV4-1 and TRBJ2-2; TRBD2 aligns across 15 bases. The CDR3 length is 18 residues. The V gene end was trimmed by 3 bases and the J gene end by 5 bases; junction bases not matched to a gene: 7. Germline CDR1 is MGHRA and CDR2 is YSYEKL.